The rows below give T cell receptor beta chains drawn from one sample of a study of cytomegalovirus exposure and HLA in healthy donors. Measured with immunoSEQ multiplex PCR; TCRdb has only the in-frame clones, and not every one. The sample holds 150,000 to 200,000 clones, around 75% seen once. Sequenced material: PBMCs. These receptors all stem from a woman aged 45-65 years in good health and CMV-seropositive. CDR3s include the opening cysteine and the closing phenylalanine or tryptophan. The D gene is left open where the match is weak. Only part of the rows carry a size: once, few, many, or a class if the clone is expanded.

d_call j_call clone_size v_call cdr3_aa cdr3_nt
TRBD1 TRBJ2-2 NA TRBV5-6 CASSIRGQTGELFF TGTGCCAGCAGCATCAGGGGGCAAACCGGGGAGCTGTTTTTT
TRBD2 TRBJ2-5 NA TRBV4-2 CASSQGETSGGTKQYF TGTGCCAGCAGCCAGGGTGAGACTAGCGGGGGTACGAAGCAGTACTTC
NA TRBJ1-1 NA TRBV5-1 CASSWTRNTEAFF TGCGCCAGCAGCTGGACACGGAACACTGAAGCTTTCTTT
TRBD1 TRBJ2-7 NA TRBV19 CASSPRTGSYEQYF TGTGCCAGTAGTCCGAGGACAGGAAGCTACGAGCAGTACTTC
NA TRBJ1-5 NA TRBV4-1 CASSQEMMGRQPQHF TGCGCCAGCAGCCAAGAGATGATGGGCCGGCAGCCCCAGCATTTT
TRBD2 TRBJ2-1 few TRBV5-1 CASSWTSGHNEQFF TGCGCCAGCAGCTGGACTAGCGGGCACAATGAGCAGTTCTTC
NA TRBJ1-4 few TRBV25-1 CASSESEGRGLFF TGTGCCAGCAGTGAATCTGAGGGAAGAGGTCTGTTTTTT
NA TRBJ2-4 few TRBV30 CALESPSLAKNIQYF TGTGCTCTTGAGTCCCCTTCTCTAGCCAAAAACATTCAGTACTTC
NA TRBJ2-5 NA TRBV27 CASSLGHRRGAETQYF TGTGCCAGCAGTTTGGGACATCGCCGGGGGGCGGAGACCCAGTACTTC
NA TRBJ2-3 NA TRBV2 CASRSGYAGSSTDTQYF TGTGCCAGCAGGAGTGGGTATGCGGGGTCGAGCACAGATACGCAGTATTTT
TRBD1 TRBJ2-7 NA TRBV10-2 CASSDPDSGQGLYEQYF TGCGCCAGCAGTGATCCTGACTCGGGACAGGGTCTCTACGAGCAGTACTTC
TRBD1 TRBJ1-2 NA TRBV18 CASSPPAQGEHGYTF TGTGCCAGCTCACCACCGGCACAGGGGGAGCATGGCTACACCTTC
NA TRBJ2-2 NA TRBV6-5 CASRKPGAGELFF TGTGCCAGCAGGAAGCCCGGTGCCGGGGAGCTGTTTTTT
TRBD1 TRBJ1-1 NA TRBV2 CASSAETGGTEAFF TGTGCCAGCAGTGCTGAGACAGGGGGTACTGAAGCTTTCTTT
NA TRBJ1-1 NA TRBV27 CASSLGRSVEAFF TGTGCCAGCAGTTTAGGTAGATCCGTTGAAGCTTTCTTT
TRBD1 TRBJ1-2 few TRBV9 CASSSTGGGGYGYTF TGTGCCAGCAGCAGCACAGGGGGTGGTGGCTATGGCTACACCTTC
NA TRBJ2-5 NA TRBV9 CASSALHQETQYF TGTGCCAGCAGTGCCCTACACCAAGAGACCCAGTACTTC